Listed here is a single T cell receptor (beta chain). Its antigen remains unidentified. The sample originates from a study of shared clonotypes between healthy human individuals. Study context: Three CD4 naive, three CD4 memory, two CD8 naive and one CD8 memory plate were used per donor. Study results and caveats: Among donors, clonotype sharing was expected to be affected by sequencing depth. Relative to their counterparts shared across all four donors, non-shared clonotypes exhibited diminished generation probabilities. The small donor group covered limited genetic and exposure diversity.

Some clones are missing from TCRdb's copy, which holds only in-frame ones; the method was immunoSEQ multiplex PCR. The sample shows 2 million to 2.5 million clones, approximately 93% of them seen only once. The sequenced sample was naive CD4+ T cells from PBMCs. Stated subset: CD45RA+ positively selected. The receptor's source is a young man in good health. Some clones in this sample may be carry-over from other donors' samples.

Here the CDR3 reads CASSARTAGETQYF. DNA for the CDR3: TGTGCCAGCAGCGCTAGGACGGCAGGGGAGACCCAGTACTTC. V usage is TRBV9 and J usage is TRBJ2-5, with a weak D call TRBD1 (5 bases). Germline V gene sequence: CDR1 SGDLS, CDR2 YYNGEE. Trimming removed 3 bases at V and 5 bases at J, with 14 bases between. The CDR3 extends over 14 amino acids.